This TCR beta chain emerged from a study of cytomegalovirus exposure and HLA in healthy donors. There are 15 residues in the CDR3. Between the trimmed V and J ends, which lost 0 bases and 2 bases, there was a span of 10 bases. Germline lookup yields CDR1 LGHNA and CDR2 YSLEER. Primers: 60 Vbeta forward and 13 Jbeta reverse. TCRdb's table, derived via immunoSEQ multiplex PCR, lists solely in-frame clones and lacks some. Here the sample spans about 52,000 clones, less than 70% being singletons. About this clone: Its antigen is not identified.

Overall study results and limits: In a later analysis, productive TCRs from donors in an Asian-associated ancestry cluster reportedly carried fewer N-insertions than the cohort mean. In vitro checks showed that a few CMV-associated chains really do target CMV antigens. TCR beta V- and J-gene trimming was later associated with a missense DCLRE1C variant.

The sequence was collected from a human donor in good health. The chain recombines TRBV4-3 with TRBJ1-1, with D possibly TRBD1 on 6 matching bases. Specimen: PBMCs. The CDR3 nucleotides are TGCGCCAGCAGCCAAGAAAGGACAGCTAACACTGAAGCTTTCTTT. This codes for CASSQERTANTEAFF.